The next 13 T cell receptor beta chains were all read from a single sample in a study of T cells in Graves' hyperthyroidism and ophthalmopathy. Amplification of TCR beta CDR3 regions used RNA as the template. The HTBI primer set was used in a first-round RT-PCR of the TCR CDR3. From the multiplex PCR reads, TCRdb called clonotypes with MiXCR, one entry per CDR3 protein. The table has about 520,000 distinct CDR3 sequences, 24% seen once. The material sequenced was blood. Receptors were obtained from a woman between 25 and 40 years old with Graves' ophthalmopathy.

The chain links TRBV6-1 to TRBJ1-1; 7 bases match TRBD1. V was pared by 5 bases and J by 4 bases, with 7 bases of the junction left unmatched. Germline loops: CDR1 MNHNS, CDR2 SASEGT. The CDR3 runs 14 residues. The CDR3 region is CASSPGQVATEAFF. The CDR3 DNA reads TGTGCCAGCAGTCCCGGACAGGTGGCCACTGAAGCTTTCTTT.

The chain employs TRBV12-3 or TRBV12-4 and TRBJ1-5, with a tentative D call TRBD1 (6 bases). The CDR3 runs 14 residues. Between the trimmed V and J ends, which lost 4 bases and 7 bases, there was a span of 14 bases. The CDR3 reads CASSSGQTRQPQHF. CDR3 coding DNA: TGTGCCAGCAGTTCCGGACAGACGAGACAGCCCCAGCATTTT.

This clonotype showed up many times. The CDR3 sequence is CASSLDSGTGTPGYTF. For the CDR3, the DNA is TGTGCCAGCAGCCTCGACTCCGGGACAGGGACCCCTGGCTACACCTTC. This chain connects TRBV4-2 to TRBJ1-2; TRBD1 aligns across 9 bases. The CDR3 runs 16 residues. Per the germline V gene, CDR1 is LGHNA and CDR2 is YNFKEQ. With 4 bases clipped from V and 7 bases from J, the junction kept 13 bases outside the gene matches.

This clonotype was seen many times. V gene TRBV29-1 combines with J gene TRBJ1-1, with 7 bases matching TRBD1. The CDR3 is 13 amino acids. V was pared by 0 bases and J by 5 bases, with 3 bases of the junction left unmatched. Germline V gene data show CDR1 as SQVTM and CDR2 as ANQGSEA. The CDR3: CSVEDRGDTEAFF. The CDR3 nucleotides read TGCAGCGTTGAAGACAGGGGGGATACTGAAGCTTTCTTT.

This clonotype has ten or more counts. The chain couples TRBV28 to TRBJ2-5; TRBD1 aligns across 12 bases. Germline V gives CDR1 MDHEN, CDR2 SYDVKM. Trimming at V came to 4 bases and at J to 7 bases, leaving 10 bases not matched to a gene. The CDR3 has 16 residues. The CDR3 DNA reads TGTGCCAGCAGTTGGATTGGGACAGGGGGCTCGGCGACCCAGTACTTC. Translating gives CASSWIGTGGSATQYF.

This rearrangement joins TRBV19 to TRBJ2-5; D ambiguous. The CDR3 sequence is 14 residues long. The germline V and J ends were trimmed by 4 bases and 4 bases, with 13 bases remaining between them. Looked up from germline, CDR1 is LNHDA and CDR2 is SQIVND (reference sequence). CDR3 sequence reads: CASSTRTFSETQYF. Here the CDR3 DNA reads TGTGCCAGTAGTACCCGGACGTTTTCAGAGACCCAGTACTTC.

This clonotype has more than one count but fewer than ten. The chain is built from TRBV18 and TRBJ1-5; D not resolved. The CDR3 extends over 13 amino acids. Germline CDR1 and CDR2: KGHSH and LQKENI. V was clipped by 2 bases and J by 3 bases, with 5 bases between them. CDR3 sequence (DNA): TGTGCCAGCTCACCAGCGCTCAATCAGCCCCAGCATTTT. This encodes CASSPALNQPQHF.

The table lists this clonotype with many counts. The chain carries TRBV15 and TRBJ2-3; TRBD2 aligns across 8 bases. The V segment lost 0 bases and the J segment 8 bases; nucleotides outside the gene matches: 7. The CDR3 loop spans 15 amino acids. The germline gives CDR1 LNHNV, CDR2 YYDKDF (reference sequence). CDR3 sequence (DNA): TGTGCCACCAGCAGAGAGGGCGGGGGGCGAACTACGCAGTATTTT. Translated: CATSREGGGRTTQYF. The full variable domain, rest sourced from reference TRBV15 and TRBJ2-3, is DAMVIQNPRYQVTQFGKPVTLSCSQTLNHNVMYWYQQKSSQAPKLLFHYYDKDFNNEADTPDNFQSRRPNTSFCFLDIRSPGLGDTAMYLCATSREGGGRTTQYFGPGTRLTVL.

This clonotype was counted ten times or more. The V gene is TRBV20-1, the J gene TRBJ1-5; 7 bases match TRBD1. Germline V gene sequence: CDR1 DFQATT, CDR2 SNEGSKA (reference sequence). Unmatched junction bases numbered 17, after V lost 6 bases and J lost 9 bases. The CDR3 has 15 residues. The CDR3 is CSATTGTVGIGPQHF. Here the CDR3 DNA reads TGCAGTGCGACAACCGGGACAGTCGGTATTGGGCCCCAGCATTTT.

This chain links TRBV7-2 with TRBJ2-5, with a tentative D call TRBD2 (6 bases). V was cut by 3 bases and J by 7 bases, with 15 bases left in between. This CDR3 spans 14 amino acids. Germline-derived CDR1 and CDR2 are SGHTA and FQGNSA. This CDR3 reads CASSFGGSLRTQYF. Written as DNA, the CDR3 is TGTGCCAGCAGCTTCGGGGGTAGTCTTAGGACCCAGTACTTC.

This clonotype occurred many times. This rearrangement joins TRBV7-9 to TRBJ2-7; possibly TRBD2 for D (6 bases). The germline V and J ends were trimmed by 7 bases and 4 bases, with 11 bases remaining between them. Germline V lookup: CDR1 SEHNR, CDR2 FQNEAQ (reference sequence). This CDR3 has 12 amino acids. Here the CDR3 DNA reads TGTGCCAGCAACTTGGGGGGATACGAGCAGTACTTC. It encodes CASNLGGYEQYF.

The sample holds a few counts of this clonotype. V and J are TRBV18 and TRBJ1-4, with 12 bases matching TRBD1. V was clipped by 3 bases and J by 7 bases; unmatched bases: 9. This CDR3 has 17 residues. Germline CDR1 KGHSH, CDR2 LQKENI. CDR3 residues: CASSPPGQGAFGEKLFF. CDR3 DNA: TGTGCCAGCTCACCTCCGGGACAGGGGGCCTTCGGTGAAAAACTGTTTTTT.

This clonotype was recorded many times. J is TRBJ2-5 and V is TRBV15; 8 positions match TRBD1. Looked up from germline, CDR1 is LNHNV and CDR2 is YYDKDF (reference sequence). Trimming cost V 1 base and J 0 bases; bases outside gene matches: 7. The CDR3 spans 17 residues. The CDR3 DNA follows: TGTGCCACCAGCAGAGTTTCCGGGACAGGCTACCAAGAGACCCAGTACTTC. Translating it yields CATSRVSGTGYQETQYF.